Below are 3 T cell receptor beta chains sequenced from a single sample in a study of blood T cell repertoires in COVID-19. Clones were read by immunoSEQ multiplex PCR, and TCRdb kept only the in-frame ones, dropping some. This table has about 80,000 clones, over 75% appearing once. The sequenced sample consisted of peripheral blood. The origin of the receptors is a man in his 70s with active or convalescent COVID-19.

CDR3: CASSSSGGSYGYTF. CDR3 nucleotides: TGCGCCAGCAGCTCGTCAGGGGGGTCGTATGGCTACACCTTC. The chain joins TRBV5-1 to TRBJ1-2; 7 bases agree with TRBD1. Germline assignment: CDR1 SGHRS and CDR2 YFSETQ. The CDR3 is 14 residues long. The V gene end was trimmed by 3 bases and the J gene end by 5 bases; junction bases not matched to a gene: 7.

This CDR3 reads CASSSPRTSGGQETQYF. The CDR3 coding sequence is TGCGCCAGCAGCTCCCCACGGACTAGCGGGGGCCAAGAGACCCAGTACTTC. The chain combines TRBV5-1 with TRBJ2-5; 13 bases are a match to TRBD2. This CDR3 is 17 amino acids long. The junction had 6 bases not matched to a gene; V was cut back by 3 bases and J by 1 base. Germline loops: CDR1 SGHRS, CDR2 YFSETQ.

This clone was recorded only once. The rearrangement joins TRBV7-2 to TRBJ1-2, with TRBD1 matching over 7 bases. Germline lookup yields CDR1 SGHTA and CDR2 FQGNSA. The length of the CDR3 is 15 residues. V lost 5 bases and J lost 7; bases outside the gene matches: 13. The CDR3, as DNA: TGTGCCAGCAGCCCCTCTCGACAGGGATTGTTTGGCTACACCTTC. Protein: CASSPSRQGLFGYTF. Filled out from reference TRBV7-2 and TRBJ1-2, the complete variable domain reads GAGVSQSPSNKVTEKGKDVELRCDPISGHTALYWYRQSLGQGLEFLIYFQGNSAPDKSGLPSDRFSAERTGGSVSTLTIQRTQQEDSAVYLCASSPSRQGLFGYTFGSGTRLTVV.